These T cell receptor beta chains were read from a single sample in a study of shared clonotypes between healthy human individuals. Repertoires were generated with immunoSEQ multiplex PCR, while TCRdb's copy carries only in-frame clones and drops some. The sample shows some 2,500,000 clones, under 95% of them seen only once. The sequenced sample was naive CD4+ T cells from PBMCs. These receptors were taken from a young man in good health. Some clones in this sample may be carry-over from other donors' samples. Each CDR3 is given without its conserved first and last residue. D genes are given only for firm matches.

V | D | CDR3
TRBV19 | . | ATTDISGELF
TRBV9 | . | ASSVGRSNQPQH
TRBV5-3 | TRBD1 | ARSQDRGRVYNEQF
TRBV2 | TRBD1 | ASRDRGVYQPQH
TRBV30 | . | AWSVQEEQF
TRBV10-3 | . | AIGAGLREQY
TRBV21-1 | . | ASSHRDRYYEQY
TRBV15 | . | ATSRIVDMDGMTYEQY
TRBV5-1 | . | ASSLEGKGGELF
TRBV28 | . | ASNPGTSNEKLF
TRBV6-5 | . | ASRTGGTGGELF
TRBV5-1 | . | ASSSGLSTYEQY
TRBV21-1 | . | ASSKRRRSYNEQF
TRBV7-9 | . | ASSSGEDDHNEQF
TRBV7-7 | . | ASSLGGNNNEQF
TRBV7-3 | . | ASSSPLGYLSSYEQY
TRBV18 | . | ASSPSKETQY
TRBV11-2 | . | ASSLASYEQY
TRBV2 | TRBD2 | ASRYTSGLAYEQY
TRBV29-1 | TRBD1 | SVYRGPGETQY
TRBV11-2 | . | ASSLVWATSGNTIY
TRBV6-5 | . | ASSGRGSNTEAF
TRBV9 | . | ASSALQNTGELF
TRBV25-1 | TRBD1 | ASSGTGVGQTQY
TRBV27 | . | ASSLGDSDNNEQF
TRBV6-1 | TRBD1 | ASSTGAGNTIY
TRBV7-8 | . | ASSLVLLANTEAF
TRBV18 | . | ASSPVPGFNEQY
TRBV19 | . | ASSVIGSRGANVLT
TRBV28 | TRBD1 | ASSLGQGAGNEQF
TRBV6-1 | . | ASSGQQGVNQPQH
TRBV15 | . | ATSRTALYEQY
TRBV5-4 | . | ASSQRLGGNYGYT
TRBV11-1 | . | ASSLQENTEAF
TRBV6-6 | TRBD1 | ASSRSTGRGSEKLF
TRBV18 | . | ASSPGLARGGDNEQF
TRBV28 | TRBD1 | ASRSPTRDSKNIQY
TRBV5-1 | TRBD2 | ASSWGLAGHNEQF
TRBV7-9 | . | ASSPFQGGGSPLH
TRBV4-2 | TRBD2 | ASSRQLAGGYNEQF
TRBV21-1 | . | ASSHHLYEQY
TRBV14 | . | ASSAQVANRETQY